Listed here are 24 T cell receptor beta chains from one sample, sequenced in a study of regulatory T cells in long-lasting Graves disease. Combining iRepertoire HTBI primers with Arm-PCR of CDR3 regions, the authors built TCR beta libraries. TCRdb fed the multiplex PCR reads into MiXCR, producing one record per CDR3 protein. The data show approximately 400,000 distinct CDR3 sequences, under 15% seen once. Time point noted: newly diagnosed GD, antithyroid drugs for less than 3 months. Extracted PBMC RNA gave rise to the TCR library. These data were likewise used in another study, on T cells in Graves' hyperthyroidism and ophthalmopathy.

This specimen consisted of peripheral blood mononuclear cells (PBMCs), obtained at new diagnosis, from a patient treated with antithyroid drugs. The receptors were gathered from a woman aged 25 to 39 with Graves disease.

The chain combines TRBV5-1 with TRBJ1-5; 10 nucleotides line up with TRBD1. From germline, CDR1 is SGHRS and CDR2 YFSETQ. V lost 2 bases to trimming and J lost 5 bases; unmatched junction nucleotides: 4. The CDR3 covers 15 residues. The CDR3 loop reads CASSLGTGVYQPQHF. As DNA, the CDR3 is TGCGCCAGCAGCTTAGGGACAGGGGTTTATCAGCCCCAGCATTTT.

This clonotype has ten or more counts. The chain couples TRBV12-3 or TRBV12-4 to TRBJ1-2; 8 nucleotides align to TRBD1. The length of the CDR3 is 15 residues. J was trimmed by 2 bases and V by 1 base; bases with no gene match: 3. Written as DNA, the CDR3 is TGTGCCAGCAGTTTAGTTGCAGGGGGCAACTATGGCTACACCTTC. It yields the protein CASSLVAGGNYGYTF.

This clonotype was seen a handful of times. This sequence joins TRBV7-8 and TRBJ1-6; no definite D call. Germline values: CDR1 SGHVS, CDR2 FQNEAQ. V was clipped by 8 bases and J by 7 bases, with 15 bases between them. CDR3 length equals 14 residues. CDR3 residues: CASAWAEENSPLHF. The CDR3 region has the DNA TGTGCCAGCGCTTGGGCAGAAGAGAATTCACCCCTCCACTTT.

In its sample, this clonotype was seen a few times. The rearrangement joins TRBV19 to TRBJ2-1; D remains unclear. There are 15 residues in the CDR3. CDR1 LNHDA and CDR2 SQIVND come from the germline V gene (reference sequence). V was clipped by 7 bases and J by 4 bases, with 17 bases between them. CDR3 in amino acids: CASMAGGMRYNEQFF. The CDR3 DNA sequence: TGTGCCAGTATGGCCGGCGGAATGAGGTACAATGAGCAGTTCTTC.

This sequence joins TRBV4-1 and TRBJ2-4, with 8 bases identical to TRBD1. CDR1 is MGHRA and CDR2 is YSYEKL in the germline V gene. V trimming: 2 bases; J trimming: 4 bases; junction bases outside the gene matches: 7. The length of the CDR3 is 16 residues. CDR3 coding DNA: TGCGCCAGCAGCCAACTCCTAGGGACAGGAAAAAACATTCAGTACTTC. It encodes CASSQLLGTGKNIQYF.

J is TRBJ2-2 and V is TRBV5-6; TRBD2 aligns across 7 bases. Germline loops: CDR1 SGHDT, CDR2 YYEEEE. This CDR3 region has 15 residues. V was clipped by 1 base and J by 4 bases; unmatched bases: 4. The CDR3 nucleotides are TGTGCCAGCAGCTTGTTGGTAGCGGGCACCGGGGAGCTGTTTTTT. This encodes CASSLLVAGTGELFF.

This clonotype showed up just a few times. This chain uses TRBV7-6 with TRBJ2-7; D is tentatively TRBD1 or TRBD2 (5 bases each). This CDR3 has 14 amino acids. Germline values: CDR1 SGHVS, CDR2 FNYEAQ. V lost 5 bases to trimming and J lost 7 bases, with 18 bases between them. The CDR3 here is CASSPGTAMREQYF. CDR3 DNA: TGTGCCAGCAGCCCCGGGACCGCAATGAGGGAGCAGTACTTC.

This clonotype was observed a few times. The chain is built from TRBV18 and TRBJ2-7; no clear D. This CDR3 contains 15 residues. V gave up 3 bases and J gave up 2 bases, with 14 bases separating them. Per germline, CDR1 KGHSH and CDR2 LQKENI. The CDR3 region is CASSPTIGPAYEQYF. The CDR3 DNA sequence: TGTGCCAGCTCACCGACAATAGGGCCAGCCTACGAGCAGTACTTC.

The chain couples TRBV9 to TRBJ1-2; possible D gene TRBD1, 6 bases. The V end lost 0 bases, the J end lost 6 bases, and 27 bases lay between the germline ends. CDR3 length equals 19 residues. CDR1 and CDR2 from the germline V gene are SGDLS and YYNGEE. The CDR3 loop reads CASSVAVGQSPPPGNGYTF. As DNA, the CDR3 is TGTGCCAGCAGCGTAGCGGTAGGACAGTCCCCCCCCCCGGGAAATGGCTACACCTTC.

This clonotype was picked up a small number of times. The rearrangement joins TRBV5-1 to TRBJ1-1; D ambiguous. Trimming pared 0 bases from V and 7 bases from J, leaving 7 bases between. Germline V gene lookup returns CDR1 SGHRS and CDR2 YFSETQ. This CDR3 comprises 12 residues. CDR3 in DNA: TGCGCCAGCAGCTTGGATCGGCGTGAAGCTTTCTTT. Amino acid sequence: CASSLDRREAFF.

This chain uses TRBV15 with TRBJ1-5, with TRBD1 as a possible D gene (6 bases). V was shortened by 5 bases and J by 2 bases, with 13 bases between the two germline ends. Germline V CDR1 and CDR2: LNHNV, YYDKDF (reference sequence). The CDR3 is made up of 15 amino acids. CDR3 sequence: CATSGWGAGNQPQHF. The CDR3 bases are TGTGCCACCAGCGGATGGGGGGCAGGCAATCAGCCCCAGCATTTT.

This clonotype was seen only once. A much larger clone differs from this one at a single base, so this may be a read error. The J gene is TRBJ1-2, the V gene TRBV25-1; no clear D. Trimming stripped 0 bases from V and 6 bases from J, with 2 bases between. This CDR3 has 11 amino acids. Germline CDR1 and CDR2: MGHDK and SYGVNS. The CDR3 reads CASSEYDGYTF. Written as DNA, the CDR3 is TGTGCCAGCAGTGAATATGATGGCTACACCTTC.

This clonotype showed up many times. V is TRBV18 and J is TRBJ2-7; the match to TRBD1 covers 7 bases. The CDR3 has 17 residues. Unmatched junction bases numbered 19, after V lost 8 bases and J lost 3 bases. The germline V gene encodes CDR1 KGHSH and CDR2 LQKENI. The CDR3 reads CASAVKKGGASVYEQYF. DNA for the CDR3: TGTGCCAGCGCCGTAAAGAAAGGGGGCGCGAGTGTCTACGAGCAGTACTTC.

This clonotype was seen a handful of times. The chain employs TRBV4-1 and TRBJ1-6; D call uncertain. Trimming pared 0 bases from V and 6 bases from J, leaving 9 bases between. Germline CDR1 MGHRA, CDR2 YSYEKL. This CDR3 comprises 15 residues. The chain's CDR3 is CASSQDSVVNSPLHF. CDR3 nucleotides: TGCGCCAGCAGCCAAGATTCGGTCGTTAATTCACCCCTCCACTTT.

V and J are TRBV5-1 and TRBJ2-6, with 11 bases fitting TRBD1. Germline assignment: CDR1 SGHRS and CDR2 YFSETQ. The V and J ends lost 6 bases and 0 bases, in that order; junction bases with no gene match: 8. The CDR3 has 18 amino acids. The CDR3 here is CASTSGTGGFSGANVLTF. The CDR3 DNA follows: TGCGCCAGCACCTCCGGGACAGGGGGATTCTCTGGGGCCAACGTCCTGACTTTC.

This clonotype was seen more than once but under ten times. V is TRBV29-1 and J is TRBJ2-6; D may correspond to TRBD1 or TRBD2 (5 bases each). Germline V CDR1 and CDR2: SQVTM, ANQGSEA. Deletions cut 6 bases from V and 0 bases from J, with 15 bases between. The CDR3 sequence is 16 residues long. The CDR3 loop reads CSVSGRAGSGANVLTF. CDR3 coding DNA: TGCAGCGTCTCGGGCAGGGCGGGCTCTGGGGCCAACGTCCTGACTTTC.

In this sample, this clonotype turned up many times. The rearrangement joins TRBV12-3 or TRBV12-4 to TRBJ2-1; TRBD1 matches 7 bases. With V trimmed by 2 bases and J by 10 bases, 5 bases remained unmatched. This CDR3 contains 13 residues. Here the CDR3 reads CASSLQGVGEQFF. CDR3 bases: TGTGCCAGCAGTTTACAGGGGGTAGGAGAGCAGTTCTTC.

This clonotype was observed at least ten times. The V call is TRBV2, the J call TRBJ2-7; D remains ambiguous. The CDR3 length is 13 residues. The V gene lost 4 bases and the J gene lost 4 bases, with 11 bases spanning the gap. CDR1 and CDR2 (germline): SNHLY, FYNNEI. The CDR3 coding sequence is TGTGCCAGCAGTGCGCTCGTTATGTACGAGCAGTACTTC. Translating gives CASSALVMYEQYF.

This clonotype was seen only a few times. This sequence joins TRBV4-1 and TRBJ1-5; maybe TRBD1 (5 bases). Looked up from germline, CDR1 is MGHRA and CDR2 is YSYEKL. CDR3 length: 16 residues. Trimming stripped 2 bases from V and 1 base from J, with 12 bases between. The CDR3 coding sequence is TGCGCCAGCAGCCAACCTATTGCAGGGAGCAATCAGCCCCAGCATTTT. Translating gives CASSQPIAGSNQPQHF.

This clonotype was detected many times. The rearrangement links TRBV20-1 to TRBJ1-1, with unresolved D. The germline V and J ends were trimmed by 5 bases and 2 bases, with 6 bases remaining between them. CDR3 length: 11 amino acids. Germline V CDR1 and CDR2: DFQATT, SNEGSKA (reference sequence). Here the CDR3 DNA reads TGCAGTGCTTTCAGCAACACTGAAGCTTTCTTT. This translates into CSAFSNTEAFF.

This clonotype was observed many times. This chain uses TRBV5-4 with TRBJ1-2, with 9 bases lining up with TRBD1. The CDR3 is 14 amino acids. From germline, CDR1 is SGHNT and CDR2 YYREEE (reference sequence). J lost 4 bases, V lost 4 bases, and 5 bases had no gene match. The CDR3 DNA is TGTGCCAGCAGCCGGGGACAGGGAACCTATGGCTACACCTTC. Its protein is CASSRGQGTYGYTF.

The chain couples TRBV5-5 to TRBJ2-1; TRBD1 agrees at 9 bases. The V segment lost 4 bases and the J segment 0 bases; nucleotides outside the gene matches: 14. CDR1 and CDR2 from the germline V gene are SGHKS and YYEKEE (reference sequence). This CDR3 has 19 residues. This chain's CDR3 is CASSPRPGQGPGSYNEQFF. CDR3 nucleotides: TGTGCCAGCAGCCCACGTCCGGGACAGGGACCGGGCTCCTACAATGAGCAGTTCTTC.

The table lists this clonotype with many counts. The genes are TRBV27 and TRBJ2-7; D is possibly TRBD1 or TRBD2 (5 bases each). Looked up from germline, CDR1 is MNHEY and CDR2 is SMNVEV (reference sequence). Trimming left V 4 bases short and J 2 bases short, with 12 bases between. The CDR3 extends over 14 amino acids. The CDR3, as DNA: TGTGCCAGCAGTTCCTCGGGACGAACCTACGAGCAGTACTTC. Protein sequence: CASSSSGRTYEQYF.

This chain connects TRBV29-1 to TRBJ2-3; D gene ambiguous. The CDR3 has 15 amino acids. The V gene's germline CDR1 is SQVTM and CDR2 ANQGSEA. The V gene lost 6 bases and the J gene lost 3 bases, with 19 bases spanning the gap. In nucleotides, the CDR3 is TGCAGCGTGGTAAAATCTGTCCCCGCAACAGATACGCAGTATTTT. Translating gives CSVVKSVPATDTQYF.